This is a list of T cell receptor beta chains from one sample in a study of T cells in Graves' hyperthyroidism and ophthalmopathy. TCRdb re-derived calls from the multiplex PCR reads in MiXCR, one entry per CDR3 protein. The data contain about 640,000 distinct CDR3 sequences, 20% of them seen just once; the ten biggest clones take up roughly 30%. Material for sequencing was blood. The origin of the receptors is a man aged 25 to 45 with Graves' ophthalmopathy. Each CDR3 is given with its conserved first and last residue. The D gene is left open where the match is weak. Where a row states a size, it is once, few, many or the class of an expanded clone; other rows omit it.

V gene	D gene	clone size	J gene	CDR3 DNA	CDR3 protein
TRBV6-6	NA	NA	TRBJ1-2	TGTGCCAGCAGTTACTTCCGGGCTAACTATGGCTACACCTTC	CASSYFRANYGYTF
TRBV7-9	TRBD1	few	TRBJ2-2	TGTGCCAGCAGCCGAAGCAGGGGGTCTGGGAACACCGGGGAGCTGTTTTTT	CASSRSRGSGNTGELFF
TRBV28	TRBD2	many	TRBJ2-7	TGTGCCGCGACTAGCGGCTACGAGCAGTACTTC	CAATSGYEQYF
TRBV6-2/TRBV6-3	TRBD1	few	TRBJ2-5	TGTGCCAGCAGCGACAGGGTGGAAGAGACCCAGTACTTC	CASSDRVEETQYF
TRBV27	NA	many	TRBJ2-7	TGTGCCAGCAGTCCCTTCGGGTCGTACGAGCAGTACTTC	CASSPFGSYEQYF
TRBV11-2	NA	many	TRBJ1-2	TGTGCCAGCAGCCCGGGATACAGAGGCCGCTATGGCTACACCTTC	CASSPGYRGRYGYTF
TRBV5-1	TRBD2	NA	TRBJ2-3	TGCGCCAGCAGCTTGAGGGTAGCGGGGACCACAGATACGCAGTATTTT	CASSLRVAGTTDTQYF
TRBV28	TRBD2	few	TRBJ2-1	TGTGCCAGCAGTTTATGGGGACTAAGTTCCTACAATGAGCAGTTCTTC	CASSLWGLSSYNEQFF
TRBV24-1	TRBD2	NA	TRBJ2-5	TGTGCCACCAGAAAGGGCGGGAGTGAAGAGACCCAGTACTTC	CATRKGGSEETQYF
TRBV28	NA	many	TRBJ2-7	TGTGCCAGCAGTCCGGGTGGGGCCGAGCAGTACTTC	CASSPGGAEQYF
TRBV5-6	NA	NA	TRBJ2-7	TGTGCCAGCAGCTTGGACCCAGGGTTCTACGAGCAGTACTTC	CASSLDPGFYEQYF
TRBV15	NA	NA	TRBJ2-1	TGTGCCACCAGCAGAGAGGCAGAGCAGTTCTTC	CATSREAEQFF
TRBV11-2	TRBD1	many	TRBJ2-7	TGTGCCAGCAGCCGGCCGGGACAGCCGGGGCCCTACGAGCAGTACTTC	CASSRPGQPGPYEQYF
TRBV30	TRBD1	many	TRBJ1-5	TGTGCCTGGAGTCTTTCTGTGGGAGGGGGCGGCGGCAATCAGCCCCAGCATTTT	CAWSLSVGGGGGNQPQHF
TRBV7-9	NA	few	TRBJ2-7	TGTGCCAGCAGCTTGGAAACAGCCTACGAGCAGTACTTC	CASSLETAYEQYF
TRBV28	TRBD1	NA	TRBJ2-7	TGTGCCAGCAGCAACAACCTTGGGGGACAGGGGGCCTACGAGCAGTACTTC	CASSNNLGGQGAYEQYF
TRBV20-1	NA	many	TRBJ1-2	TGCAGTGCTGCCCCGCTAAACTATGGCTACACCTTC	CSAAPLNYGYTF
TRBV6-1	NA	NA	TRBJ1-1	TGTGCCAGCACGGAGTGGGGGTGGGCTGAAGCTTTCTTT	CASTEWGWAEAFF
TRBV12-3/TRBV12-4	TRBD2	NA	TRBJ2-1	TGTGCCAGCGGACAGGCTAGCGGGAGAGGCAATGAGCAGTTCTTC	CASGQASGRGNEQFF
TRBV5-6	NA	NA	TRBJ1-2	TGTGCCAGCAGCTTTGAGCGTAACTATGGCTACACCTTC	CASSFERNYGYTF
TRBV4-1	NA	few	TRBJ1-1	TGCGCCAGCAGCCAAGTTGGGGAGGACACTGAAGCTTTCTTT	CASSQVGEDTEAFF
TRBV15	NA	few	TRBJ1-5	TGTGCCACCAGCATTAGTTCACCTAATCAGCCCCAGCATTTT	CATSISSPNQPQHF
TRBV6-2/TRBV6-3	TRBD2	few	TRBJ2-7	TGTGCCAGCAGTTACAGGTTAGCGGGGCTCTACGAGCAGTACTTC	CASSYRLAGLYEQYF
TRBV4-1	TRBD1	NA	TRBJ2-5	TGCGCCAGCAGCCACCCCGGGACAGGGGAAGAGACCCAGTACTTC	CASSHPGTGEETQYF
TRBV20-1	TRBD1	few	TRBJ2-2	TGCAGTGCTTGGGACAGCCAGAACACCGGGGAGCTGTTTTTT	CSAWDSQNTGELFF
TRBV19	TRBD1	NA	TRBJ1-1	TGTGCCAGTAGTATTCGACAGGGATCGTGGACTGAAGCTTTCTTT	CASSIRQGSWTEAFF
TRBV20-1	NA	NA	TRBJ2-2	TGCAGTGCGAAGGACTGGAACACCGGGGAGCTGTTTTTT	CSAKDWNTGELFF
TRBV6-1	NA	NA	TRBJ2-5	TGTGCCAGCAAAGGGAACAGTATAGAGGCCCAGTACTTC	CASKGNSIEAQYF